This T cell receptor beta chain is drawn from a study of blood T cell repertoires in COVID-19. Across the study: From T cells, B-cell-depleted T cells, or PBMCs came the material, which was cDNA or gDNA.

The V gene's germline CDR1 is SGHNT and CDR2 YYREEE (reference sequence). J lost 7 bases, V lost 1 base, and 9 bases had no gene match. This CDR3 has 15 amino acids. Some clones are missing from TCRdb's copy, which holds only in-frame ones; the method was immunoSEQ multiplex PCR. The repertoire includes some 250,000 clones, 75% to 90% of them detected once, and around 6.9% sits in the top ten. Material for sequencing was peripheral blood. V gene TRBV5-4 combines with J gene TRBJ1-2; 8 nucleotides agree with TRBD1. The sequence was obtained from a man aged 60 to 75 who had recovered from COVID-19. The chain's CDR3 is CASSLRGQGLVGYTF. The CDR3 coding sequence is TGTGCCAGCAGCTTGCGAGGACAGGGCCTCGTTGGCTACACCTTC.